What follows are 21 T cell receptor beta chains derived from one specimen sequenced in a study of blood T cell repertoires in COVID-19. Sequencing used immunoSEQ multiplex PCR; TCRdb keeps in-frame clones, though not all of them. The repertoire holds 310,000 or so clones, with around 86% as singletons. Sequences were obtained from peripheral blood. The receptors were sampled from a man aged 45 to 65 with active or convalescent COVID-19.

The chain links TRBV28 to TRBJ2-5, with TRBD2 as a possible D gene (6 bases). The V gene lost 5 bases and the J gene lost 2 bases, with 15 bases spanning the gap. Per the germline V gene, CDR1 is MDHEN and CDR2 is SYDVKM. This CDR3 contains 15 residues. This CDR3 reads CASSRLAGIQETQYF. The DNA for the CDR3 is TGTGCCAGCAGTCGCCTGGCGGGAATACAAGAGACCCAGTACTTC.

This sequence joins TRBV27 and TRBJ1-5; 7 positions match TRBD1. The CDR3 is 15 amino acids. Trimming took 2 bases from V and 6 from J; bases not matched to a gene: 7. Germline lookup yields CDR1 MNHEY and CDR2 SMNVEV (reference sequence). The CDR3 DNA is TGTGCCAGCAGTTTACACAGGGGCCGCACTCAGCCCCAGCATTTT. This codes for CASSLHRGRTQPQHF.

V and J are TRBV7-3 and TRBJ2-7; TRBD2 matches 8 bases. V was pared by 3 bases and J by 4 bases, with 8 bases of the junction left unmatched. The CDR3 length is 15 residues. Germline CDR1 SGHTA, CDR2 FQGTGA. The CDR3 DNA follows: TGTGCCAGCAGCTTGGACGGGGGGGACATTTACGAGCAGTACTTC. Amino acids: CASSLDGGDIYEQYF. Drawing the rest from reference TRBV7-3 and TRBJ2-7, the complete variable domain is GAGVSQTPSNKVTEKGKYVELRCDPISGHTALYWYRQSLGQGPEFLIYFQGTGAADDSGLPNDRFFAVRPEGSVSTLKIQRTERGDSAVYLCASSLDGGDIYEQYFGPGTRLTVT.

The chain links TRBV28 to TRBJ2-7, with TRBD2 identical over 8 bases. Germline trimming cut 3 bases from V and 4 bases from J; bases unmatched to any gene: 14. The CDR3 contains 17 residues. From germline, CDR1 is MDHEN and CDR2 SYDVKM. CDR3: CASSFPRGGRLGYEQYF. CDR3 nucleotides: TGTGCCAGCAGTTTCCCCCGGGGGGGGCGCTTGGGATACGAGCAGTACTTC.

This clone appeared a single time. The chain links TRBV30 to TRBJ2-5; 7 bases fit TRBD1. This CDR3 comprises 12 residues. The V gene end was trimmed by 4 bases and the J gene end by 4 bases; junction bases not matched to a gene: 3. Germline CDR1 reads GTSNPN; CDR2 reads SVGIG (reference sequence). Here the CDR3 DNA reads TGTGCCTGGAAAGGGGGCTCAGAGACCCAGTACTTC. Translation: CAWKGGSETQYF.

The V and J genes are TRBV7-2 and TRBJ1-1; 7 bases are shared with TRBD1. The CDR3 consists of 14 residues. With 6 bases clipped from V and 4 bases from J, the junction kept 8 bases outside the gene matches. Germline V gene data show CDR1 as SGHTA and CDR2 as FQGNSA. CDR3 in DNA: TGTGCCAGCAGACCCGACAGGGCGGTCACTGAAGCTTTCTTT. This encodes CASRPDRAVTEAFF.

CDR3 residues: CASSLNAGEPSYEQYF. CDR3 nucleotides: TGCGCCAGCAGCTTGAACGCGGGAGAACCCTCCTACGAGCAGTACTTC. This chain connects TRBV5-1 to TRBJ2-7; 7 positions agree with TRBD2. Germline V gives CDR1 SGHRS, CDR2 YFSETQ. This CDR3 is built from 16 residues. Trimming at V came to 1 base and at J to 0 bases, leaving 7 bases not matched to a gene.

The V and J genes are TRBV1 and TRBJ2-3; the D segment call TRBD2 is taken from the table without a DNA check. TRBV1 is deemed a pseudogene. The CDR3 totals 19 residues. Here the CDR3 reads CTSSQENPNGLVIPDTQYF. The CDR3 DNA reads TGCACCAGCAGCCAAGAGAACCCAAACGGACTAGTGATTCCAGATACGCAGTATTTT.

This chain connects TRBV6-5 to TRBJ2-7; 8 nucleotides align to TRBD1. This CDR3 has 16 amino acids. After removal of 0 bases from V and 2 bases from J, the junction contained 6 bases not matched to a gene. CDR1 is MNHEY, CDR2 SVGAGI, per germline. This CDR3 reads CASSYSGRGPTYEQYF. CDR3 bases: TGTGCCAGCAGTTACTCTGGCAGGGGGCCCACCTACGAGCAGTACTTC.

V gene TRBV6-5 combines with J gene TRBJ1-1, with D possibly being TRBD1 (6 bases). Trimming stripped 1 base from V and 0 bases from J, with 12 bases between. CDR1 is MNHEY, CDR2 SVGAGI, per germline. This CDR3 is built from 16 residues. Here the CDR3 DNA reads TGTGCCAGCAGTTACTTCGGGGGGCGGATGAACACTGAAGCTTTCTTT. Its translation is CASSYFGGRMNTEAFF.

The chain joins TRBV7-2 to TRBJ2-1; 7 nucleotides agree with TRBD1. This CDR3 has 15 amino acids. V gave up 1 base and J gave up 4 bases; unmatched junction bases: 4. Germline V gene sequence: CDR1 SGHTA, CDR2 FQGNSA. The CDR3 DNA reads TGTGCCAGCAGCTTAGACAGGGGTGGGTACAATGAGCAGTTCTTC. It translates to CASSLDRGGYNEQFF.

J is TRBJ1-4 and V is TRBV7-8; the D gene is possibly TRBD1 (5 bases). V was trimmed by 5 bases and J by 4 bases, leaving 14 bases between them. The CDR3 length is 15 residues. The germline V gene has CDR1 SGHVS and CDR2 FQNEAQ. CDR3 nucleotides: TGTGCCAGCAGCCCTAGTGGGGGGTATAATGAAAAACTGTTTTTT. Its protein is CASSPSGGYNEKLFF. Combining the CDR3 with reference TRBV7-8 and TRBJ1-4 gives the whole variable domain GAGVSQSPRYKVAKRGQDVALRCDPISGHVSLFWYQQALGQGPEFLTYFQNEAQLDKSGLPSDRFFAERPEGSVSTLKIQRTQQEDSAVYLCASSPSGGYNEKLFFGSGTQLSVL.

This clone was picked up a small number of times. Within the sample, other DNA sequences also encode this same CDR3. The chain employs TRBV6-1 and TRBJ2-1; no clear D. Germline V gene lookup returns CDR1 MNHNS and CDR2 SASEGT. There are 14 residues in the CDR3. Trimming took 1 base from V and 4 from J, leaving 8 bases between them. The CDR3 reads CASSEVAGYNEQFF. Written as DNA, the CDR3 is TGTGCCAGCAGTGAAGTGGCAGGTTACAATGAGCAGTTCTTC.

The chain's CDR3 is CASGTGGFGGYTF. CDR3 nucleotides: TGTGCTAGTGGGACAGGGGGCTTTGGTGGCTACACCTTC. V gene TRBV12-5 combines with J gene TRBJ1-2; 10 nucleotides agree with TRBD1. The CDR3 runs 13 residues. Germline CDR1 is LGHNT and CDR2 is FRNRAP. The ends lost 6 bases at V and 7 bases at J; junction bases unmatched: 5.

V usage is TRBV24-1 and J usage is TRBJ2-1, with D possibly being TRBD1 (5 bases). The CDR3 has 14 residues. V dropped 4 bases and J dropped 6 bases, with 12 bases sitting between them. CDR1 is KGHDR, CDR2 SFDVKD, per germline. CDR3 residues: CATSDLQGPNEQFF. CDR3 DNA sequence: TGTGCCACCAGTGACCTTCAGGGTCCCAATGAGCAGTTCTTC.

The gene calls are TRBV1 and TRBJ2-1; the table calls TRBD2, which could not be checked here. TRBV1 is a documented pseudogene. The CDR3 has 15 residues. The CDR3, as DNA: TGCACCAGCAGCCAAGATCCGGCGGGAGAGGTTGAGCAGTTCTTC. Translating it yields CTSSQDPAGEVEQFF.

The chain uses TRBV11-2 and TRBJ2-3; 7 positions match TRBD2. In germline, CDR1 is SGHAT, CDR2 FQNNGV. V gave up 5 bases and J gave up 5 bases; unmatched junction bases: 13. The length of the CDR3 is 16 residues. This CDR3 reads CASSLLDAGGGDTQYF. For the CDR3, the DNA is TGTGCCAGCAGCCTATTGGACGCTGGGGGGGGAGATACGCAGTATTTT.

CDR3 residues: CAWRRGSNTEAFF. CDR3 DNA: TGTGCCTGGAGAAGGGGCAGCAACACTGAAGCTTTCTTT. V and J are TRBV30 and TRBJ1-1, with a tentative D call TRBD1 (5 bases). V dropped 3 bases and J dropped 2 bases, with 10 bases sitting between them. The CDR3 extends over 13 amino acids. Germline V gene sequence: CDR1 GTSNPN, CDR2 SVGIG (reference sequence).

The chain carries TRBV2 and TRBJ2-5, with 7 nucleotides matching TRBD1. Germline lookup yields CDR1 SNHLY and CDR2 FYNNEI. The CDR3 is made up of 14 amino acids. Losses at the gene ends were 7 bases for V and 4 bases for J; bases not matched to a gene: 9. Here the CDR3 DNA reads TGTGCCAGCAAGGGGACAGCAATAACAGAGACCCAGTACTTC. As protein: CASKGTAITETQYF.

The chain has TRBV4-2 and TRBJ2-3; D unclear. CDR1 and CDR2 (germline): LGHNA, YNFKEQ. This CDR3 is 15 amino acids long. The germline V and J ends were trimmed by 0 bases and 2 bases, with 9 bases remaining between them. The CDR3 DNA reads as TGTGCCAGCAGCCAAGATTCAGGAACCACAGATACGCAGTATTTT. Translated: CASSQDSGTTDTQYF.

CDR3 nucleotides: TGTGCCAGCATGGCAGGGGCGCTGGAAAAACTGTTTTTT. Translated: CASMAGALEKLFF. The rearrangement uses TRBV12-3 or TRBV12-4 and TRBJ1-4; D is perhaps TRBD1 (6 bases). This CDR3 has 13 residues. V shed 7 bases and J shed 8 bases, with 14 bases lying between them.